Sequencing of this T cell receptor (beta chain) was carried out in a study of human T cells and chemical hapten exposure. Study information: Patients had diphenylcyclopropenone applied to the scalp weekly throughout the approximately 25-week study.

In its sample, this clonotype was seen many times. The time point denotes: patch test 1, 2 weeks after DPC sensitization. Described treatment: therapeutic diphenylcyclopropenone sensitization with weekly scalp DPC. Total RNA extraction was carried out from unfractionated whole blood. The ends lost 9 bases at V and 0 bases at J; junction bases unmatched: 10. This CDR3 spans 15 amino acids. The germline V gene encodes CDR1 MNHEY and CDR2 SMNVEV (reference sequence). TCRdb recomputed calls from the RACE reads with MiXCR, one row per CDR3 protein. The table shows about 90,000 distinct CDR3 sequences, with over 9.5% occurring only once.

The sample consisted of whole blood, taken in connection with sensitization to the hapten diphenylcyclopropenone (DPC). The receptor comes from a man between 35 and 55 years old with alopecia areata. Some clones in this sample may be carry-over from other donors' samples. The chain combines TRBV27 with TRBJ1-1; 7 nucleotides line up with TRBD1. CDR3 nucleotide sequence: TGTGCCAGTTATTTCCTCAGGGGGATGAACACTGAAGCTTTCTTT. Residues: CASYFLRGMNTEAFF.